This T cell receptor beta chain was documented in a study of blood T cell repertoires in COVID-19. Study-wide background: PBMCs, B-cell-depleted T cells, or T cells provided the cDNA or gDNA that made up the material.

Trimming removed 0 bases from V and 6 bases from J, with 7 bases in between. The length of the CDR3 is 13 residues. The germline V gene has CDR1 SGHNT and CDR2 YYREEE (reference sequence). Original analysis: Reference gene primer amplification in the assay estimated nucleated cell counts. Clones were sequenced by immunoSEQ multiplex PCR, and TCRdb holds only the in-frame ones, with some missing. That table supplies the V and J calls and clone size; D and trimming were determined from the DNA. The sample holds roughly 140,000 clones, 75% to 85% seen once. The rearrangement links TRBV5-4 to TRBJ2-1, with D unresolved. The clonotype comes from a man aged 55-75 years with active or convalescent COVID-19. The specimen was peripheral blood. The CDR3 sequence: CASSLADSNEQFF. The CDR3 DNA reads as TGTGCCAGCAGCTTGGCCGACTCCAATGAGCAGTTCTTC.